Shown below are 21 T cell receptor beta chains from a single sample sequenced in a study of blood T cell repertoires in COVID-19. Libraries were prepared by immunoSEQ multiplex PCR; TCRdb keeps only in-frame clonotypes and omits some of them. Of some 460,000 clones in the sample, about nine tenths were seen once. Sequenced: PBMCs or T cells enriched from blood (not recorded which). The source is a woman in her late teens or twenties who had recovered from COVID-19.

This chain connects TRBV5-1 to TRBJ2-3; D might be TRBD1 (6 bases). Germline CDR1 reads SGHRS; CDR2 reads YFSETQ. The CDR3 runs to 16 residues. V dropped 0 bases and J dropped 3 bases, with 14 bases sitting between them. The CDR3, as DNA: TGCGCCAGCAGCTTGGGTCGGTGGGGGCCAACAGATACGCAGTATTTT. It yields the protein CASSLGRWGPTDTQYF.

This chain uses TRBV3-1 (or the pseudogene TRBV3-2) with TRBJ2-6; 7 bases fit TRBD1. The length of the CDR3 is 12 residues. The V gene's germline CDR1 is LGHDT and CDR2 YNNKEL (reference sequence). The V and J ends lost 8 bases and 10 bases, in that order; junction bases with no gene match: 5. The CDR3 nucleotides are TGTGCCAGCCGGGACAGACTGAACGTCCTGACTTTC. It translates to CASRDRLNVLTF.

J is TRBJ2-3 and V is TRBV2; maybe TRBD1 (6 bases). The CDR3 loop spans 14 amino acids. The V gene's germline CDR1 is SNHLY and CDR2 FYNNEI. Trimming pared 4 bases from V and 5 bases from J, leaving 13 bases between. The CDR3 region has the DNA TGTGCCAGCAGTGCCGGCCACAGGGTAGATACGCAGTATTTT. Translation gives CASSAGHRVDTQYF.

This clone came up a few times. The V and J genes are TRBV6-1 and TRBJ1-3; no firm D call. Germline lookup yields CDR1 MNHNS and CDR2 SASEGT. Trimming cost V 0 bases and J 0 bases, with 9 bases left between them. The CDR3 totals 16 residues. CDR3 DNA: TGTGCCAGCAGTGAAGCTAGGAGGATCTCTGGAAACACCATATATTTT. As protein: CASSEARRISGNTIYF.

J is TRBJ2-5 and V is TRBV19; 7 bases agree with TRBD1. Trimming at V came to 6 bases and at J to 5 bases, leaving 6 bases not matched to a gene. CDR1 is LNHDA and CDR2 is SQIVND in the germline V gene (reference sequence). The CDR3 is 13 amino acids. CDR3 DNA sequence: TGTGCCAGTAGGCCCCAGGGGGAGGAGACCCAGTACTTC. Its protein is CASRPQGEETQYF.

The V and J genes are TRBV4-1 and TRBJ1-6, with 9 bases identical to TRBD1. The length of the CDR3 is 14 residues. The germline CDR1 and CDR2 sequences are MGHRA and YSYEKL. After removal of 4 bases from V and 8 bases from J, the junction contained 3 bases not matched to a gene. The CDR3 DNA reads as TGCGCCAGCAGCCCACGACAGGGGGATTCACCCCTCCACTTT. Amino acids: CASSPRQGDSPLHF.

The chain combines TRBV9 with TRBJ1-2, with TRBD1 matching 9 bases. The CDR3 runs to 14 residues. V lost 3 bases and J lost 5; bases outside the gene matches: 5. Germline assignment: CDR1 SGDLS and CDR2 YYNGEE. CDR3 sequence (DNA): TGTGCCAGCAGCGGAAAGACAGGGGGGTATGGCTACACCTTC. Amino acid sequence: CASSGKTGGYGYTF.

The rearrangement joins TRBV11-2 to TRBJ1-3; 7 nucleotides agree with TRBD1. The CDR3 has 19 amino acids. Germline CDR1 reads SGHAT; CDR2 reads FQNNGV. J was trimmed by 0 bases and V by 6 bases; bases with no gene match: 17. The CDR3 DNA follows: TGTGCCAGCAGAATTACCTTCTTCGGGGACAGAATCTCTGGAAACACCATATATTTT. It codes for CASRITFFGDRISGNTIYF.

The V gene is TRBV19, the J gene TRBJ1-2, with D maybe TRBD1 (6 bases). Trimming left V 8 bases short and J 4 bases short, with 17 bases between. Germline lookup yields CDR1 LNHDA and CDR2 SQIVND (reference sequence). The CDR3 has 14 amino acids. The CDR3 loop reads CASGDDRSIYGYTF. The CDR3 region has the DNA TGTGCCAGTGGAGATGACAGGAGCATCTATGGCTACACCTTC.

This clone was seen a few times. The chain recombines TRBV5-1 with TRBJ2-3, with TRBD1 matching 7 bases. The trim removed 4 bases at V and 2 bases at J, leaving 4 bases unmatched. CDR1 SGHRS and CDR2 YFSETQ come from the germline V gene. The CDR3 contains 14 residues. CDR3 region: CASSRGQITDTQYF. In DNA form, the CDR3 reads TGCGCCAGCAGCCGGGGACAGATCACAGATACGCAGTATTTT.

The gene calls are TRBV29-1 and TRBJ1-1; D unresolved. V lost 6 bases to trimming and J lost 4 bases, with 9 bases between them. This CDR3 contains 11 residues. The germline CDR1 and CDR2 sequences are SQVTM and ANQGSEA. This chain's CDR3 is CSVSMVTEAFF. The CDR3 bases are TGCAGCGTATCTATGGTCACTGAAGCTTTCTTT.

The chain is built from TRBV5-1 and TRBJ1-2; 12 bases fit TRBD1. This CDR3 spans 15 amino acids. CDR1 and CDR2 (germline): SGHRS, YFSETQ. The junction had 7 bases not matched to a gene; V was cut back by 4 bases and J by 6 bases. The CDR3 loop reads CASSPSGQGADGYTF. CDR3 coding DNA: TGCGCCAGCAGCCCCTCGGGACAGGGGGCGGATGGCTACACCTTC.

The V gene is TRBV5-1, the J gene TRBJ2-1; TRBD2 might be the D (6 bases). CDR3 length equals 15 residues. CDR1 is SGHRS and CDR2 is YFSETQ in the germline V gene. Trimming left V 4 bases short and J 5 bases short, with 16 bases between. DNA of the CDR3: TGCGCCAGCAGCCCTGTGGGGGGAGCGGACAATGAGCAGTTCTTC. Residues: CASSPVGGADNEQFF.

The chain uses TRBV5-1 and TRBJ2-7, with D hard to call. V shed 0 bases and J shed 3 bases, with 13 bases lying between them. This CDR3 has 15 residues. CDR1 SGHRS and CDR2 YFSETQ come from the germline V gene. CDR3 bases: TGCGCCAGCAGCTTGGCACCCCAGGCGAGCTACGAGCAGTACTTC. This codes for CASSLAPQASYEQYF.

V is TRBV2 and J is TRBJ1-6; 7 bases fit TRBD1. V shed 8 bases and J 9 bases; nucleotides not matched to a gene: 7. The CDR3 is 13 residues long. CDR1 is SNHLY, CDR2 FYNNEI, per germline. For the CDR3, the DNA is TGTGCCAGCGGCACAGGGGAGAGTTCACCCCTCCACTTT. Encoded protein: CASGTGESSPLHF. The variable domain in full, with the rest retrieved from reference TRBV2 and TRBJ1-6, is EPEVTQTPSHQVTQMGQEVILRCVPISNHLYFYWYRQILGQKVEFLVSFYNNEISEKSEIFDDQFSVERPDGSNFTLKIRSTKLEDSAMYFCASGTGESSPLHFGNGTRLTVT.

The chain links TRBV4-2 to TRBJ1-6, with D unclear. CDR1 is LGHNA, CDR2 YNFKEQ, per germline. The V gene lost 0 bases and the J gene lost 9 bases, with 24 bases spanning the gap. The CDR3 runs 19 residues. The CDR3 reads CASSQEGRVLEEAFSPLHF. As DNA, the CDR3 is TGTGCCAGCAGCCAAGAGGGTCGCGTTTTGGAGGAGGCCTTTTCACCCCTCCACTTT.

This sequence joins TRBV4-2 and TRBJ1-2, with 7 bases fitting TRBD1. The V segment lost 0 bases and the J segment 8 bases; nucleotides outside the gene matches: 21. The CDR3 is made up of 19 amino acids. Germline CDR1 LGHNA, CDR2 YNFKEQ. The CDR3 here is CASSQDWARGSQGLYGYTF. In DNA, the CDR3 is TGTGCCAGCAGCCAAGATTGGGCACGGGGGTCACAGGGGCTCTACGGCTACACCTTC.

The chain links TRBV30 to TRBJ1-4; 7 bases fit TRBD1. CDR1 is GTSNPN and CDR2 is SVGIG in the germline V gene (reference sequence). V was pared by 0 bases and J by 8 bases, with 0 bases of the junction left unmatched. This CDR3 region has 12 residues. CDR3 bases: TGTGCCTGGAGTGTACAGGGGGAAAAACTGTTTTTT. Translation: CAWSVQGEKLFF.

The genes are TRBV28 and TRBJ1-1, with D uncertain. Germline CDR1 reads MDHEN; CDR2 reads SYDVKM. The V gene lost 7 bases and the J gene lost 3 bases, with 9 bases spanning the gap. The CDR3 length is 12 residues. The CDR3 reads CASTEFYTEAFF. CDR3 nucleotides: TGTGCCAGCACGGAGTTTTACACTGAAGCTTTCTTT.

The J gene is TRBJ2-1, the V gene TRBV28; 8 bases agree with TRBD2. Germline values: CDR1 MDHEN, CDR2 SYDVKM. Trimming took 4 bases from V and 9 from J; bases not matched to a gene: 26. There are 20 residues in the CDR3. The CDR3 reads CASSSTVAGRFPTRGGEQFF. CDR3 bases: TGTGCCAGCAGTTCGACTGTCGCGGGGCGTTTCCCCACCCGGGGGGGTGAGCAGTTCTTC.

This clone has a handful of counts. V and J are TRBV19 and TRBJ2-7; 10 nucleotides match TRBD1. Trimming took 1 base from V and 3 from J; bases not matched to a gene: 3. Germline lookup yields CDR1 LNHDA and CDR2 SQIVND (reference sequence). CDR3 length: 15 residues. The CDR3 sequence is CASSIGGQGIYEQYF. The CDR3 nucleotides are TGTGCCAGTAGTATAGGGGGACAGGGGATCTACGAGCAGTACTTC. The full variable domain, rest sourced from reference TRBV19 and TRBJ2-7, is DGGITQSPKYLFRKEGQNVTLSCEQNLNHDAMYWYRQDPGQGLRLIYYSQIVNDFQKGDIAEGYSVSREKKESFPLTVTSAQKNPTAFYLCASSIGGQGIYEQYFGPGTRLTVT.